Listed here are 7 T cell receptor beta chains from one sample, sequenced in a study of blood T cell repertoires in COVID-19. Only in-frame clones appear in the TCRdb table, and some are missing; sequencing was by immunoSEQ multiplex PCR. The sample lists roughly 120,000 clones, 85% to 90% occurring once. Sequencing was done on a sample of peripheral blood. These receptor sequences come from a woman aged 45-65 years with acute or convalescent COVID-19.

This chain connects TRBV19 to TRBJ2-2, with a tentative D call TRBD1 (6 bases). The CDR3 spans 15 residues. V shed 3 bases and J shed 1 base, with 9 bases lying between them. Germline V gene data show CDR1 as LNHDA and CDR2 as SQIVND (reference sequence). CDR3 coding DNA: TGTGCCAGTAGTATTTGGACAGAGAACACCGGGGAGCTGTTTTTT. It is translated as CASSIWTENTGELFF.

This clone was counted a single time. The chain uses TRBV5-6 and TRBJ2-3, with D tentatively TRBD2 (5 bases). The CDR3 has 16 amino acids. V was pared by 0 bases and J by 3 bases, with 14 bases between. The germline V gene encodes CDR1 SGHDT and CDR2 YYEEEE. The CDR3 DNA reads TGTGCCAGCAGCTTGGCCATAAGGACTGGGACAGATACGCAGTATTTT. It translates to CASSLAIRTGTDTQYF.

The CDR3 loop reads CASRRRTVANYGYTF. Written as DNA, the CDR3 is TGTGCCAGCCGTCGTCGGACAGTAGCTAACTATGGCTACACCTTC. This sequence joins TRBV19 and TRBJ1-2, with D possibly TRBD1 on 6 matching bases. The CDR3 has 15 residues. Between the trimmed V and J ends, which lost 9 bases and 0 bases, there was a span of 17 bases. CDR1 and CDR2 (germline): LNHDA, SQIVND (reference sequence).

As DNA, the CDR3 is TGTGCCAGCAGCAAGACTAGCTTGGGGGAGACCCAGTACTTC. Its translation is CASSKTSLGETQYF. The rearrangement uses TRBV5-8 and TRBJ2-5, with 7 positions matching TRBD2. V shed 4 bases, J shed 5 bases, and the junction held 8 bases outside the gene matches. CDR1 and CDR2 (germline): SGHTS, YDEGEE. There are 14 residues in the CDR3.

This chain joins TRBV2 and TRBJ1-5, with D perhaps TRBD1 (5 bases). CDR3 length equals 14 residues. V lost 2 bases, J lost 3 bases, and 8 bases lay in between. Per germline, CDR1 SNHLY and CDR2 FYNNEI. CDR3 nucleotides: TGTGCCAGCAGTGAATCAGGGATCAATCAGCCCCAGCATTTT. Translating it yields CASSESGINQPQHF. Complete variable domain (other parts from reference TRBV2 and TRBJ1-5): EPEVTQTPSHQVTQMGQEVILRCVPISNHLYFYWYRQILGQKVEFLVSFYNNEISEKSEIFDDQFSVERPDGSNFTLKIRSTKLEDSAMYFCASSESGINQPQHFGDGTRLSIL.

This clone was seen just once. The chain links TRBV27 to TRBJ1-6; possible D gene TRBD1, 5 bases. V lost 4 bases to trimming and J lost 8 bases, with 18 bases between them. The germline gives CDR1 MNHEY, CDR2 SMNVEV (reference sequence). The CDR3 sequence is 16 residues long. The CDR3 is CASSSLDTLSYSPLHF. The CDR3 coding sequence is TGTGCCAGCAGTTCCCTGGACACCCTCAGTTATTCACCCCTCCACTTT.

This chain's CDR3 is CASTQDRGNQPQHF. The CDR3 region has the DNA TGTGCCAGCACCCAGGACAGGGGGAATCAGCCCCAGCATTTT. V gene TRBV5-6 combines with J gene TRBJ1-5, with TRBD1 matching over 10 bases. The length of the CDR3 is 14 residues. Germline CDR1 is SGHDT and CDR2 is YYEEEE. With V trimmed by 6 bases and J by 4 bases, 4 bases remained unmatched.